The 30 T cell receptor beta chains below were found in one sample sequenced in a study of cytomegalovirus exposure and HLA in healthy donors. The PCR made use of 60 Vbeta and 13 Jbeta primers. Profiled with immunoSEQ multiplex PCR; TCRdb holds only in-frame clones, not every one. The table includes around 140,000 clones, about 83% detected once. Source material: PBMCs. The source is a woman in her twenties or thirties in good health and CMV-seronegative.

The chain carries TRBV4-2 and TRBJ2-5, with 8 bases matching TRBD2. The CDR3 is 16 residues long. Germline loops: CDR1 LGHNA, CDR2 YNFKEQ. V trimming: 4 bases; J trimming: 7 bases; junction bases outside the gene matches: 14. In DNA form, the CDR3 reads TGTGCCAGCAGCCGTTGGGCGGGGGGCCCCCTGGGGACCCAGTACTTC. As protein: CASSRWAGGPLGTQYF.

This sequence joins TRBV5-5 and TRBJ2-2, with 8 bases lining up with TRBD1. Germline trimming cut 0 bases from V and 2 bases from J; bases unmatched to any gene: 6. This CDR3 is built from 17 residues. CDR1 and CDR2 from the germline V gene are SGHKS and YYEKEE (reference sequence). CDR3 amino acids: CASSLGYGQGNTGELFF. The CDR3 DNA follows: TGTGCCAGCAGCTTGGGATACGGACAGGGAAACACCGGGGAGCTGTTTTTT. Combining the CDR3 with reference TRBV5-5 and TRBJ2-2 gives the whole variable domain DAGVTQSPTHLIKTRGQQVTLRCSPISGHKSVSWYQQVLGQGPQFIFQYYEKEERGRGNFPDRFSARQFPNYSSELNVNALLLGDSALYLCASSLGYGQGNTGELFFGEGSRLTVL.

The chain uses TRBV28 and TRBJ1-2, with D unresolved. Germline V gene lookup returns CDR1 MDHEN and CDR2 SYDVKM. V lost 2 bases and J lost 1, with 11 bases in between. This CDR3 has 15 amino acids. CDR3 in amino acids: CASSLPPTVNYGYTF. In DNA form, the CDR3 reads TGTGCCAGCAGTTTACCGCCTACAGTTAACTATGGCTACACCTTC.

CDR3 amino acids: CAWNIGGGADTQYF. The CDR3 DNA reads TGTGCCTGGAACATTGGGGGAGGGGCAGATACGCAGTATTTT. This chain connects TRBV30 to TRBJ2-3; 7 bases fit TRBD2. The CDR3 consists of 14 residues. Unmatched junction bases numbered 8, after V lost 4 bases and J lost 4 bases. Germline CDR1 reads GTSNPN; CDR2 reads SVGIG (reference sequence).

Concerning this clone: Germline and junction disagree at one end, which may indicate a read error. This rearrangement joins TRBV2 to TRBJ1-6; 7 bases map to TRBD1. The CDR3 is 15 residues long. CDR1 is SNHLY and CDR2 is FYNNEI in the germline V gene. The CDR3 DNA reads as TGTGCCAGCACTGAAACGGGACAGTATAATTCACCCCTCCACTTT. Translated: CASTETGQYNSPLHF.

This chain connects TRBV9 to TRBJ2-2, with unresolved D. Trimming stripped 0 bases from V and 0 bases from J, with 9 bases between. This CDR3 has 16 amino acids. Germline-derived CDR1 and CDR2 are SGDLS and YYNGEE. CDR3 nucleotide sequence: TGTGCCAGCAGCGTAGCTTCCAGGACGAACACCGGGGAGCTGTTTTTT. Amino acids: CASSVASRTNTGELFF.

The chain employs TRBV5-4 and TRBJ2-1, with TRBD1 as a possible D gene (6 bases). The V and J ends lost 3 bases and 0 bases respectively, with 10 bases between them. The CDR3 spans 15 residues. Looked up from germline, CDR1 is SGHNT and CDR2 is YYREEE (reference sequence). CDR3 residues: CASSSGQSSYNEQFF. In DNA, the CDR3 is TGTGCCAGCAGCTCCGGACAGAGCTCCTACAATGAGCAGTTCTTC.

Points on this clone: The same CDR3 also results from other DNA sequences found in this sample. The CDR3 DNA is TGTGCCAGCAGCCCCGGACAGGGGAACTATGGCTACACCTTC. This sequence encodes CASSPGQGNYGYTF. V gene TRBV7-3 combines with J gene TRBJ1-2, with TRBD1 identical over 9 bases. The J segment lost 2 bases and the V segment lost 5 bases, leaving 3 bases of the junction unmatched. The CDR3 loop spans 14 amino acids. Germline CDR1 is SGHTA and CDR2 is FQGTGA.

The rearrangement uses TRBV5-1 and TRBJ2-3, with 9 bases that match TRBD2. Germline loops: CDR1 SGHRS, CDR2 YFSETQ. V lost 0 bases to trimming and J lost 5 bases; unmatched junction nucleotides: 10. CDR3 length: 17 residues. In DNA form, the CDR3 reads TGCGCCAGCAGCTTGGGTTGGCGGGAGGGCCTGCGAGATACGCAGTATTTT. Translation gives CASSLGWREGLRDTQYF.

The rearrangement links TRBV7-8 to TRBJ2-7, with 7 bases fitting TRBD1. The germline V gene encodes CDR1 SGHVS and CDR2 FQNEAQ. With 0 bases clipped from V and 3 bases from J, the junction kept 5 bases outside the gene matches. CDR3 length: 15 amino acids. The CDR3 region is CASSLALGQNYEQYF. Written as DNA, the CDR3 is TGTGCCAGCAGCTTAGCCCTGGGACAGAACTACGAGCAGTACTTC.

The chain is built from TRBV7-9 and TRBJ1-4, with TRBD1 identical over 7 bases. Unmatched junction bases numbered 12, after V lost 5 bases and J lost 0 bases. The germline CDR1 and CDR2 sequences are SEHNR and FQNEAQ (reference sequence). This CDR3 has 18 amino acids. In nucleotides, the CDR3 is TGTGCCAGCAGCCAACCGGGACAGACATCCGCAACTAATGAAAAACTGTTTTTT. Its protein product is CASSQPGQTSATNEKLFF.

The chain is built from TRBV4-1 and TRBJ1-1; 7 bases agree with TRBD1. The trim removed 0 bases at V and 10 bases at J, leaving 11 bases unmatched. The CDR3 totals 15 residues. Germline loops: CDR1 MGHRA, CDR2 YSYEKL. CDR3 in amino acids: CASSQEIRGTYGAFF. The CDR3 DNA sequence: TGCGCCAGCAGCCAAGAGATCAGGGGGACTTATGGAGCTTTCTTT.

The chain uses TRBV19 and TRBJ1-1; no clear D. This CDR3 comprises 12 residues. Germline V gene sequence: CDR1 LNHDA, CDR2 SQIVND (reference sequence). V lost 6 bases, J lost 1 base, and 6 bases lay in between. CDR3 sequence (DNA): TGTGCCAGTAGGTTCGGGAACACTGAAGCTTTCTTT. It encodes CASRFGNTEAFF.

The chain employs TRBV4-1 and TRBJ2-7, with unresolved D. Germline loops: CDR1 MGHRA, CDR2 YSYEKL. The CDR3 is 14 residues long. V dropped 1 base and J dropped 3 bases, with 10 bases sitting between them. CDR3 sequence (DNA): TGCGCCAGCAGCCAAGGTCTAGTCCGCTACGAGCAGTACTTC. This translates into CASSQGLVRYEQYF.

The gene calls are TRBV27 and TRBJ2-7, with D tentatively TRBD2 (6 bases). Per germline, CDR1 MNHEY and CDR2 SMNVEV (reference sequence). The CDR3 has 13 residues. V shed 6 bases and J shed 3 bases, with 12 bases lying between them. The CDR3 DNA reads TGTGCCAGCAGCGCGGGATATTTCTACGAGCAGTACTTC. Protein: CASSAGYFYEQYF.

The chain has TRBV6-5 and TRBJ2-3, with 7 bases matching TRBD1. With 3 bases clipped from V and 2 bases from J, the junction kept 8 bases outside the gene matches. Germline assignment: CDR1 MNHEY and CDR2 SVGAGI. This CDR3 contains 16 residues. The CDR3 protein is CASSYYRDRPTDTQYF. The CDR3 DNA follows: TGTGCCAGCAGTTATTACCGGGACAGACCCACAGATACGCAGTATTTT.

The chain has TRBV10-3 and TRBJ2-5; tentatively, D is TRBD1 (6 bases). Germline CDR1 reads ENHRY; CDR2 reads SYGVKD. CDR3 length equals 15 residues. Deletions cut 3 bases from V and 4 bases from J, with 15 bases between. CDR3 protein: CAISEPSTGLETQYF. DNA for the CDR3: TGTGCCATCAGTGAACCATCTACAGGGTTAGAGACCCAGTACTTC.

The chain couples TRBV7-9 to TRBJ2-4; D is perhaps TRBD2 (6 bases). With 3 bases removed from V and 0 bases from J, the gap between germline ends came to 9 bases. There are 15 residues in the CDR3. Germline V gives CDR1 SEHNR, CDR2 FQNEAQ (reference sequence). CDR3 sequence reads: CASSLGLGAKNIQYF. The CDR3 coding sequence is TGTGCCAGCAGCTTGGGACTGGGAGCCAAAAACATTCAGTACTTC.

The chain combines TRBV28 with TRBJ2-1; D call uncertain. The CDR3 consists of 13 residues. Germline CDR1 MDHEN, CDR2 SYDVKM. V was cut by 3 bases and J by 6 bases, with 9 bases left in between. The CDR3 bases are TGTGCCAGCAGTTTCCTCAGAAGCAATGAGCAGTTCTTC. Translated: CASSFLRSNEQFF.

The chain couples TRBV6-5 to TRBJ2-1, with TRBD2 matching 11 bases. Germline values: CDR1 MNHEY, CDR2 SVGAGI. The CDR3 consists of 15 residues. J gave up 8 bases and V 0 bases, and 3 bases lay outside the gene matches. CDR3 nucleotides: TGTGCCAGCAGTTACTCTAGCGGGGGGGCCTATGAGCAGTTCTTC. Its translation: CASSYSSGGAYEQFF.

The rearrangement joins TRBV11-2 to TRBJ1-3; 8 bases match TRBD1. Germline V lookup: CDR1 SGHAT, CDR2 FQNNGV. V shed 6 bases, J shed 4 bases, and the junction held 8 bases outside the gene matches. This CDR3 has 15 residues. The CDR3 DNA is TGTGCCAGCAGACACCCAGGGGGCTCGGGAAACACCATATATTTT. Its protein is CASRHPGGSGNTIYF.

The J gene is TRBJ2-5, the V gene TRBV7-9; a possible D gene is TRBD2 (5 bases). The CDR3 runs 15 residues. V lost 5 bases to trimming and J lost 2 bases, with 15 bases between them. Germline lookup yields CDR1 SEHNR and CDR2 FQNEAQ (reference sequence). The CDR3 DNA reads as TGTGCCAGCAGCCCAGATTCCGGGATACAAGAGACCCAGTACTTC. It translates to CASSPDSGIQETQYF.

To note about this clone: The junction departs from the called germline gene at one end, perhaps through a read error. The chain employs TRBV7-9 and TRBJ2-7, with 11 bases matching TRBD2. The germline CDR1 and CDR2 sequences are SEHNR and FQNEAQ (reference sequence). CDR3 size: 16 residues. CDR3 amino acids: CSSSLDGTSGSYEQYF. CDR3 sequence (DNA): TGTTCCAGCAGCTTAGACGGGACTAGCGGATCCTACGAGCAGTACTTC. Using reference TRBV7-9 and TRBJ2-7 for the parts outside the CDR3, the full variable domain is DTGVSQNPRHKITKRGQNVTFRCDPISEHNRLYWYRQTLGQGPEFLTYFQNEAQLEKSRLLSDRFSAERPKGSFSTLEIQRTEQGDSAMYLCSSSLDGTSGSYEQYFGPGTRLTVT.

The gene calls are TRBV28 and TRBJ1-5; no clear D. Germline lookup yields CDR1 MDHEN and CDR2 SYDVKM. This CDR3 spans 14 amino acids. The ends were cut back, 6 bases at V and 6 bases at J, with 15 bases in the middle. The DNA of the CDR3 is TGTGCCAGCAGCTTACGCTCCCGGGTTCAGCCCCAGCATTTT. It codes for CASSLRSRVQPQHF.

This chain links TRBV19 with TRBJ2-1; 9 nucleotides agree with TRBD2. The CDR3 totals 13 residues. V shed 7 bases, J shed 4 bases, and the junction held 2 bases outside the gene matches. Germline values: CDR1 LNHDA, CDR2 SQIVND (reference sequence). This chain's CDR3 is CASKRGEYNEQFF. DNA of the CDR3: TGTGCCAGTAAGCGGGGGGAATACAATGAGCAGTTCTTC.

The J gene is TRBJ1-5, the V gene TRBV19; D is unresolved. The V end lost 3 bases, the J end lost 7 bases, and 7 bases lay between the germline ends. This CDR3 region has 12 residues. Germline-derived CDR1 and CDR2 are LNHDA and SQIVND (reference sequence). The CDR3 sequence is CASSMQWQPQHF. The CDR3 DNA follows: TGTGCCAGTAGTATGCAGTGGCAGCCCCAGCATTTT.

The chain combines TRBV5-6 with TRBJ2-2; a possible D gene is TRBD2 (6 bases). In germline, CDR1 is SGHDT, CDR2 YYEEEE. The CDR3 totals 14 residues. V was cut by 4 bases and J by 4 bases, with 11 bases left in between. CDR3 DNA: TGTGCCAGCAGCGGTATGGGGGGCACCGGGGAGCTGTTTTTT. Protein: CASSGMGGTGELFF.

This clone was seen only once. The chain carries TRBV5-4 and TRBJ2-7; 9 bases align to TRBD1. Germline V lookup: CDR1 SGHNT, CDR2 YYREEE (reference sequence). V shed 2 bases, J shed 3 bases, and the junction held 6 bases outside the gene matches. This CDR3 has 15 amino acids. CDR3 sequence: CASSFGPGQGYEQYF. CDR3 nucleotide sequence: TGTGCCAGCAGCTTCGGACCGGGACAGGGCTACGAGCAGTACTTC.

V gene TRBV9 combines with J gene TRBJ2-1, with TRBD2 identical over 8 bases. Germline CDR1 is SGDLS and CDR2 is YYNGEE. V dropped 10 bases and J dropped 0; count of bases not matched to a gene: 3. This CDR3 spans 13 amino acids. The CDR3 reads CASGGSSYNEQFF. The CDR3 DNA reads TGTGCCTCGGGGGGGAGCTCCTACAATGAGCAGTTCTTC.

This chain connects TRBV5-4 to TRBJ2-5; the match to TRBD1 covers 9 bases. Germline trimming cut 4 bases from V and 3 bases from J; bases unmatched to any gene: 4. The V gene's germline CDR1 is SGHNT and CDR2 YYREEE (reference sequence). The CDR3 has 14 amino acids. The CDR3 sequence is CASSLTGGEETQYF. CDR3 sequence (DNA): TGTGCCAGCAGCCTGACAGGGGGAGAAGAGACCCAGTACTTC.